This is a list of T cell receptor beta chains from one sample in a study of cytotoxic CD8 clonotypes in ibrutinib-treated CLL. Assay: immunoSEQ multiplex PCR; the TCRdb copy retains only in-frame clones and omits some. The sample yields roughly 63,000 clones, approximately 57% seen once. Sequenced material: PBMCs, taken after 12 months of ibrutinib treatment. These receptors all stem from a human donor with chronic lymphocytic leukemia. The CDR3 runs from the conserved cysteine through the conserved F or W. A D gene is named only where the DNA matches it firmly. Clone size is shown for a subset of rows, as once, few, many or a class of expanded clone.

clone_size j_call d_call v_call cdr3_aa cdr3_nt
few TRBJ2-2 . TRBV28 CASGTLTGTITGELFF TGTGCCAGCGGTACTCTGACAGGCACAATCACCGGGGAGCTGTTTTTT
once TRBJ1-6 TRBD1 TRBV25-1 CASGGRRDRGHSPLHF TGTGCCAGCGGGGGTCGCCGGGACAGGGGGCATTCACCCCTCCACTTT
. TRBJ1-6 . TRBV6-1 CASSGPAGSSYNSPLHF TGTGCCAGCAGTGGCCCTGCAGGGAGCTCCTATAATTCACCCCTCCACTTT
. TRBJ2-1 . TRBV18 CASSRPAGGENEQFF TGTGCCAGCTCAAGACCGGCAGGGGGGGAGAATGAGCAGTTCTTC
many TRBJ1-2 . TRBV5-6 CASSPGPTWAYGYTF TGTGCCAGCAGCCCCGGTCCCACGTGGGCCTATGGCTACACCTTC
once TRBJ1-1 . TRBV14 CASKPTVNTEAFF TGTGCCAGCAAACCGACAGTTAACACTGAAGCTTTCTTT
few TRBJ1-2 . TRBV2 CASSEDGGLGYTF TGTGCCAGCAGTGAAGATGGTGGACTTGGCTACACCTTC
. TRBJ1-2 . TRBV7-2 CASSFHGASNYGYTF TGTGCCAGCAGCTTCCACGGGGCGTCTAACTATGGCTACACCTTC
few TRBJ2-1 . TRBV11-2 CASSLEGGDRNEQFF TGTGCCAGCAGCTTAGAGGGGGGTGACAGGAATGAGCAGTTCTTC
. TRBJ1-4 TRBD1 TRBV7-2 CASSPDRVREKLFF TGTGCCAGCAGCCCGGACAGGGTGAGGGAAAAACTGTTTTTT
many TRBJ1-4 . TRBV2 CASSEEKVTRVEKLFF TGTGCCAGCAGTGAGGAGAAGGTGACTAGGGTGGAAAAACTGTTTTTT
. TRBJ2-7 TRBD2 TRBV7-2 CASSLSGRAKYGEQYF TGTGCCAGCAGCCTTAGCGGGAGGGCCAAATATGGAGAGCAGTACTTC
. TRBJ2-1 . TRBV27 CASSLTGNEQFF TGTGCCAGCAGTTTAACAGGGAATGAGCAGTTCTTC
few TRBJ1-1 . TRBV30 CNGALAFF TGTAACGGGGCGTTAGCTTTCTTT
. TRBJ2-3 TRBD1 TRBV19 CASATGVTDTQYF TGTGCCAGTGCCACAGGGGTCACAGATACGCAGTATTTT
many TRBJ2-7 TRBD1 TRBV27 CASSGGQTPSYEQYF TGTGCCAGCAGTGGGGGACAGACCCCCTCCTACGAGCAGTACTTC
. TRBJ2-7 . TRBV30 CAWSVPGGTYEQYF TGTGCCTGGAGTGTACCGGGCGGAACCTACGAGCAGTACTTC
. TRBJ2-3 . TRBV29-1 CSASNTDTQYF TGCAGCGCTTCTAACACAGATACGCAGTATTTT
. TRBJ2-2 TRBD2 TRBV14 CASSYLAGDTGELFF TGTGCCAGCAGCTACCTAGCGGGAGACACCGGGGAGCTGTTTTTT
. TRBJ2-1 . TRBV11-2 CASSLVGRWGGYNEQFF TGTGCCAGCAGCTTAGTGGGACGGTGGGGCGGGTACAATGAGCAGTTCTTC
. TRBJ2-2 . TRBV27 CASSLGGPGELFF TGTGCCAGCAGTTTAGGGGGTCCCGGGGAGCTGTTTTTT
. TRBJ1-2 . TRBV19 CASSIAGNNYGYTF TGTGCCAGTAGTATCGCCGGGAATAACTATGGCTACACCTTC
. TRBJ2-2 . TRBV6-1 CASSPTVAGELFF TGTGCCAGCAGTCCGACCGTGGCCGGGGAGCTGTTTTTT
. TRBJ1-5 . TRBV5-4 CASSLDASNQPQHF TGTGCCAGCAGCTTGGATGCTAGCAATCAGCCCCAGCATTTT
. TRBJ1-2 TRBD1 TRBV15 CATSRVQTGRIGGYTF TGTGCCACCAGCAGAGTTCAGACAGGGAGAATTGGTGGCTACACCTTC
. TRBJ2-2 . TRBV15 CATRAGNTGELFF TGTGCCACCAGGGCCGGGAACACCGGGGAGCTGTTTTTT
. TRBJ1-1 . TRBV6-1 CASSEAPIANTEAFF TGTGCCAGCAGTGAAGCGCCGATTGCGAACACTGAAGCTTTCTTT
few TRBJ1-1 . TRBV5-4 CASSPLAGSDTEAFF TGTGCCAGCAGCCCCCTTGCGGGGTCGGACACTGAAGCTTTCTTT
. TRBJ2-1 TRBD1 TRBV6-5 CASNTNRGNEQFF TGTGCCAGCAATACTAACAGGGGTAATGAGCAGTTCTTC
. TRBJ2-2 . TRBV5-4 CASSRASGTGELFF TGTGCCAGCTCAAGGGCCTCGGGAACCGGGGAGCTGTTTTTT
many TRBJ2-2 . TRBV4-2 CASSQDLRGTGELFF TGTGCCAGCAGCCAAGATTTAAGGGGCACCGGGGAGCTGTTTTTT
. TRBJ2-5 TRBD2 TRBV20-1 CSASSGGPLYF TGCAGTGCTAGTAGCGGGGGGCCTCTGTACTTC
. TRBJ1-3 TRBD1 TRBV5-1 CASTMEPLWTGGYSGNTIYF TGCGCCAGCACCATGGAACCGTTGTGGACAGGCGGGTACTCTGGAAACACCATATATTTT
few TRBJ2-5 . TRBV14 CASSPNTKETQYF TGTGCCAGCAGCCCTAACACAAAAGAGACCCAGTACTTC
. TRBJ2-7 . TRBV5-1 CASSFLPRGSYEQYF TGCGCCAGCAGCTTTCTCCCACGGGGCTCCTACGAGCAGTACTTC
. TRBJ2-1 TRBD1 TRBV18 CASSQQGAHYNEQFF TGTGCCAGCTCACAACAGGGGGCCCACTACAATGAGCAGTTCTTC
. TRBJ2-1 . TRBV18 CASSPREVGRWVEQFF TGTGCCAGCTCACCCCGCGAAGTCGGGAGATGGGTTGAGCAGTTCTTC
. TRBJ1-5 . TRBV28 CASKSLGQPQHF TGTGCCAGCAAAAGTTTGGGCCAGCCCCAGCATTTT
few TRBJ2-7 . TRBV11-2 CASSYRPYEQYF TGTGCCAGCAGCTACCGTCCCTACGAGCAGTACTTC
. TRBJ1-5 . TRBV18 CASSHRDSNQPQHF TGTGCCAGCTCACATAGGGATAGCAATCAGCCCCAGCATTTT
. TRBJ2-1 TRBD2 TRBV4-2 CASSQDLLAGHNEQFF TGTGCCAGCAGCCAAGATCTCCTAGCGGGACACAATGAGCAGTTCTTC
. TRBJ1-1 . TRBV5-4 CASSLFSGNTEAFF TGTGCCAGCAGCTTGTTTAGCGGGAACACTGAAGCTTTCTTT
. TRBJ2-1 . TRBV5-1 CASSLWPESEQFF TGCGCCAGCAGCTTGTGGCCAGAATCCGAGCAGTTCTTC
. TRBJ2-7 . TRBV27 CASSRGALYEQYF TGTGCCAGCAGTCGAGGGGCGCTCTACGAGCAGTACTTC
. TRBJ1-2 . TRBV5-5 CASSLLPGLNYGYTF TGTGCCAGCAGCTTGTTACCGGGACTCAACTATGGCTACACCTTC
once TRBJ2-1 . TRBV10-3 CAISEGVREQFF TGTGCCATCAGTGAAGGTGTACGGGAGCAGTTCTTC
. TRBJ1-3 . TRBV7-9 CASSLAEFRTIYF TGTGCCAGCAGCTTAGCGGAGTTCCGCACCATATATTTT
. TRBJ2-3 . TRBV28 CASCFRERSFGLDTQYF TGTGCCAGCTGCTTCCGGGAGCGAAGTTTCGGGCTAGATACGCAGTATTTT
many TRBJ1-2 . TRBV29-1 CSVSPTQGYGYTF TGCAGCGTCAGCCCTACCCAGGGCTATGGCTACACCTTC
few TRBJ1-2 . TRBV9 CASSVGEGNYGYTF TGTGCCAGCAGCGTAGGGGAGGGGAACTATGGCTACACCTTC